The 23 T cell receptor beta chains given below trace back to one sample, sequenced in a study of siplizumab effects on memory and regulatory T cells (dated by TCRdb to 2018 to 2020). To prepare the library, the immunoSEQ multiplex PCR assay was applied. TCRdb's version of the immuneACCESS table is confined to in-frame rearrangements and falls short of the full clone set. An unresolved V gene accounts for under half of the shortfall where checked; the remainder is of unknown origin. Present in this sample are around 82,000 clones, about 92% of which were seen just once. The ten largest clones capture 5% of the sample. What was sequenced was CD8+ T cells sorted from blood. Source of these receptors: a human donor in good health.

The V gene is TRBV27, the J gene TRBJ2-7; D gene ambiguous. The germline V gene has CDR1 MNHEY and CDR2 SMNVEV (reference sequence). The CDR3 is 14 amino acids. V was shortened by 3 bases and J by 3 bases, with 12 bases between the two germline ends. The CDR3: CASSFSKDGYEQYF. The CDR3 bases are TGTGCCAGCAGTTTCAGCAAGGACGGCTACGAGCAGTACTTC.

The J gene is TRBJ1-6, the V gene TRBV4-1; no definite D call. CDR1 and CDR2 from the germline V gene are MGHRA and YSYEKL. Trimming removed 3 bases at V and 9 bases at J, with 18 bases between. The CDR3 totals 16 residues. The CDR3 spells CASSHLDSGVSSPLHF. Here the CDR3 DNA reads TGCGCCAGCAGCCATCTTGACTCGGGCGTTTCTTCACCCCTCCACTTT.

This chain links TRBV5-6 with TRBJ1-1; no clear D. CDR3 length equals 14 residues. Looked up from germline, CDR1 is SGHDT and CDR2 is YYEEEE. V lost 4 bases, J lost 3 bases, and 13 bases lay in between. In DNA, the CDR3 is TGTGCCAGCAGCAACAAACCCACACACACTGAAGCTTTCTTT. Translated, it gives CASSNKPTHTEAFF.

CDR3 sequence (DNA): TGTGCCAGCAGCCTCGCCCCTCCGGGACAGGGGGCAGATACGCAGTATTTT. This gives the protein CASSLAPPGQGADTQYF. This chain connects TRBV7-2 to TRBJ2-3; TRBD1 aligns across 11 bases. Losses at the gene ends were 5 bases for V and 4 bases for J; bases not matched to a gene: 11. This CDR3 spans 17 amino acids. CDR1 and CDR2 (germline): SGHTA, FQGNSA.

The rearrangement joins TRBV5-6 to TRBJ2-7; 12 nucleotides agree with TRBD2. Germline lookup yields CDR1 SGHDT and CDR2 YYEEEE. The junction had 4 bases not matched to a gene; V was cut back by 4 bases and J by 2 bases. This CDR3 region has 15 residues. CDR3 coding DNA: TGTGCCAGCAGCCCCGGACTAGCGGGAACCTACGAGCAGTACTTC. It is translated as CASSPGLAGTYEQYF.

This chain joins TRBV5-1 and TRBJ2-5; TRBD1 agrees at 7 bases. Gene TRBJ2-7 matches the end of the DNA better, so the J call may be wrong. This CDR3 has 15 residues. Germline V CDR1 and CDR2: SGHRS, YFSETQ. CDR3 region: CASSVRGSVSYEQYF. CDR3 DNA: TGCGCCAGCAGCGTCAGGGGGTCTGTGTCCTACGAGCAGTACTTC.

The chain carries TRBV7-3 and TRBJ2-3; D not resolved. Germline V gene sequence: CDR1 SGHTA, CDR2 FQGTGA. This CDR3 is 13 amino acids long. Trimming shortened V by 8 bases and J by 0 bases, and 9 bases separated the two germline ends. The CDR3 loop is CASALASTDTQYF. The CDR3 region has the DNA TGTGCCAGCGCCTTGGCGAGCACAGATACGCAGTATTTT.

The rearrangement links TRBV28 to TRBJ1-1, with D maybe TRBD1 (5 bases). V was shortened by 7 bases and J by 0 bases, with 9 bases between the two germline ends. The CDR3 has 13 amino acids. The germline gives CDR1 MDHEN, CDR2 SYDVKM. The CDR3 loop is CASKTAMNTEAFF. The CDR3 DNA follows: TGTGCCAGCAAGACAGCCATGAACACTGAAGCTTTCTTT.

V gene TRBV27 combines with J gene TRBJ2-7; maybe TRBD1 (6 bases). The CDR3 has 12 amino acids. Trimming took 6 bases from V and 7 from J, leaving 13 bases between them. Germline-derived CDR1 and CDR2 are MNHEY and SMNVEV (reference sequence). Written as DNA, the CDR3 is TGTGCCAGCAGGATGATACAGGGAGAGCAGTACTTC. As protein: CASRMIQGEQYF.

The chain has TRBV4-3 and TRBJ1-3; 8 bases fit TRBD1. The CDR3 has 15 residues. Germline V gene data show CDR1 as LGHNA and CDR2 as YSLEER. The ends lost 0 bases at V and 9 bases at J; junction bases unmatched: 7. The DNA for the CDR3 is TGCGCCAGCAGCCAAGATATAGGACAGGGCAGCACCATATATTTT. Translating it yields CASSQDIGQGSTIYF.

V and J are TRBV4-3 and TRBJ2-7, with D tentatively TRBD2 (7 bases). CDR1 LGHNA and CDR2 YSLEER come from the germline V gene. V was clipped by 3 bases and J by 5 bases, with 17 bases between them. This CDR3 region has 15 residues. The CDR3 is CASSHLRGGLNEQYF. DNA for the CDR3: TGCGCCAGCAGCCACCTTAGGGGGGGGCTAAACGAGCAGTACTTC.

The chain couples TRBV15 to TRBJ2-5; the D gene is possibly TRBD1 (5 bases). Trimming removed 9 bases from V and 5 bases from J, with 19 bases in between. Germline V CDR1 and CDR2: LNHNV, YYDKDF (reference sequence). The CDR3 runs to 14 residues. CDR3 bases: TGTGCCACTCGGTCGGCAGGGTCGTTGGAGACCCAGTACTTC. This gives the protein CATRSAGSLETQYF.

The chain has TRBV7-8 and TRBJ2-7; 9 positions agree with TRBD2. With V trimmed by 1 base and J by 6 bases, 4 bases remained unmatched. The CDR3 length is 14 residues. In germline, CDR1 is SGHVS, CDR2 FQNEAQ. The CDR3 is CASSLGIAGAEQYF. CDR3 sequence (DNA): TGTGCCAGCAGCTTAGGTATAGCGGGGGCCGAGCAGTACTTC.

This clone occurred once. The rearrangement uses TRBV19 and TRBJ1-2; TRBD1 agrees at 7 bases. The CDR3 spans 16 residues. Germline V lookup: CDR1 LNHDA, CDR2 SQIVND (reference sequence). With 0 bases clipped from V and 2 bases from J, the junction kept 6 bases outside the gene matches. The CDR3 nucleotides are TGTGCCAGTAGTATAGACTCGGACAGGCGAAACTATGGCTACACCTTC. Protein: CASSIDSDRRNYGYTF.

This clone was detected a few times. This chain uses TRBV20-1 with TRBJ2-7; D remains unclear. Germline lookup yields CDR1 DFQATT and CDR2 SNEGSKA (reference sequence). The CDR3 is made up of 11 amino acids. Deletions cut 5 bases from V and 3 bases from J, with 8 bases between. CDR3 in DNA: TGCAGTGCTTCGTCCTACTACGAGCAGTACTTC. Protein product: CSASSYYEQYF.

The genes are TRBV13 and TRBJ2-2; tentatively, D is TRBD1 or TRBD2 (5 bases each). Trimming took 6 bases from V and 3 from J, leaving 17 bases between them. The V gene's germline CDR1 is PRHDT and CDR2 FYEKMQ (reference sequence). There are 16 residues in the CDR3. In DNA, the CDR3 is TGTGCCAGCAGGGGTGCCGGGGCCTTCGACACCGGGGAGCTGTTTTTT. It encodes CASRGAGAFDTGELFF.

CDR3 sequence: CASRLFGVNTEAFF. The CDR3 DNA follows: TGTGCCAGCAGGCTATTCGGGGTGAACACTGAAGCTTTCTTT. This rearrangement joins TRBV6-5 to TRBJ1-1, with no clear D. Trimming took 6 bases from V and 0 from J, leaving 11 bases between them. This CDR3 region has 14 residues. CDR1 MNHEY and CDR2 SVGAGI come from the germline V gene.

The CDR3 loop is CASSVEDYNEQFF. CDR3 DNA: TGTGCCAGCAGCGTAGAAGACTACAATGAGCAGTTCTTC. The chain carries TRBV9 and TRBJ2-1; D ambiguous. CDR3 length equals 13 residues. Between the trimmed V and J ends, which lost 0 bases and 3 bases, there was a span of 4 bases. Looked up from germline, CDR1 is SGDLS and CDR2 is YYNGEE.

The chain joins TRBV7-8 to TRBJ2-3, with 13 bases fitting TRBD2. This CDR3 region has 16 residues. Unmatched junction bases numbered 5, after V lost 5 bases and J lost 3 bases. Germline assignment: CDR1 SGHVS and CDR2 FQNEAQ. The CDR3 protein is CASSAWTSGGTDTQYF. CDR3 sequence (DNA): TGTGCCAGCAGCGCCTGGACTAGCGGGGGAACAGATACGCAGTATTTT.

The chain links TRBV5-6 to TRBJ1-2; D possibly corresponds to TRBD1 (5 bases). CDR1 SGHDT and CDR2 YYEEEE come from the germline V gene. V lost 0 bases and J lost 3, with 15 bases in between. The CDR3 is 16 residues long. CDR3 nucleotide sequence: TGTGCCAGCAGCTTGGATCGGGCAGGGAATTACTATGGCTACACCTTC. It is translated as CASSLDRAGNYYGYTF.

This chain's CDR3 is CAWSATHEAFF. CDR3 in DNA: TGTGCCTGGAGTGCAACCCATGAAGCTTTCTTT. V usage is TRBV30 and J usage is TRBJ1-1; D gene ambiguous. The CDR3 loop spans 11 amino acids. The germline V and J ends were trimmed by 1 base and 7 bases, with 7 bases remaining between them. Germline values: CDR1 GTSNPN, CDR2 SVGIG (reference sequence).

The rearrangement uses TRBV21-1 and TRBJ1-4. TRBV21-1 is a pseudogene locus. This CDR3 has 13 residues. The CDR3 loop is CASSHGRWGKLFF. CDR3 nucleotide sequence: TGTGCCAGCTCCCATGGCCGGTGGGGAAAACTGTTTTTT.

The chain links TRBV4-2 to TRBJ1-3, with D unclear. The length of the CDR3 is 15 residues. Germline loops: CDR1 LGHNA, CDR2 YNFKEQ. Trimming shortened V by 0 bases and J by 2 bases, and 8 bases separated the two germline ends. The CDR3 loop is CASSQDRGTGNTIYF. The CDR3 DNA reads TGTGCCAGCAGCCAAGATCGGGGAACTGGAAACACCATATATTTT.